These 31 T cell receptor beta chains share one sample of origin, sequenced in a study of cytomegalovirus exposure and HLA in healthy donors. Amplification used 60 Vbeta primers and 13 Jbeta primers. Measured with immunoSEQ multiplex PCR; TCRdb has only the in-frame clones, and not every one. In the table there are 100,000 to 150,000 clones, around four fifths of which are singletons. Sequencing was performed on PBMCs. The receptor set was obtained from a boy younger than 18 in good health and CMV-seronegative.

The chain joins TRBV6-5 to TRBJ1-2; D unresolved. Trimming left V 9 bases short and J 4 bases short, with 15 bases between. The CDR3 is made up of 13 amino acids. Per germline, CDR1 MNHEY and CDR2 SVGAGI. CDR3 amino acids: CARREALRYGYTF. CDR3 nucleotide sequence: TGTGCCAGGAGGGAAGCCCTTCGCTATGGCTACACCTTC.

This chain links TRBV6-5 with TRBJ2-3; a possible D gene is TRBD2 (5 bases). Germline values: CDR1 MNHEY, CDR2 SVGAGI. V lost 6 bases, J lost 4 bases, and 17 bases lay in between. CDR3 length: 15 residues. The CDR3 loop is CASSLGLAGADTQYF. The CDR3 nucleotides read TGTGCCAGCAGCCTCGGCCTGGCGGGCGCAGATACGCAGTATTTT.

The chain recombines TRBV18 with TRBJ2-1; no definite D call. Germline V CDR1 and CDR2: KGHSH, LQKENI. There are 13 residues in the CDR3. V was cut by 4 bases and J by 5 bases, with 9 bases left in between. CDR3 sequence reads: CASSLNSNNEQFF. DNA for the CDR3: TGTGCCAGCTCACTCAACTCGAACAATGAGCAGTTCTTC.

This chain uses TRBV7-9 with TRBJ1-1; the D gene is possibly TRBD1 (5 bases). There are 15 residues in the CDR3. Deletions cut 6 bases from V and 0 bases from J, with 14 bases between. CDR1 and CDR2 from the germline V gene are SEHNR and FQNEAQ (reference sequence). The CDR3 sequence: CASSLMGGMNTEAFF. The DNA of the CDR3 is TGTGCCAGCAGTTTGATGGGGGGGATGAACACTGAAGCTTTCTTT.

This chain joins TRBV4-1 and TRBJ2-5, with D tentatively TRBD1 (5 bases). Matching the DNA end better, TRBJ2-7 makes the J call doubtful. CDR3 length equals 13 residues. Per germline, CDR1 MGHRA and CDR2 YSYEKL. The CDR3 is CASSQGDSYEQYF. DNA for the CDR3: TGCGCCAGCAGCCAAGGAGACAGCTACGAGCAGTACTTC.

The chain combines TRBV27 with TRBJ2-1; the D is unclear. The CDR3 is 13 amino acids. Germline V gene lookup returns CDR1 MNHEY and CDR2 SMNVEV (reference sequence). The V gene lost 7 bases and the J gene lost 6 bases, with 13 bases spanning the gap. CDR3 sequence: CASMAAESNEQFF. The CDR3 nucleotides read TGTGCCAGCATGGCGGCGGAGAGCAATGAGCAGTTCTTC.

The J gene is TRBJ2-4, the V gene TRBV6-1, with 11 bases that match TRBD1. With 5 bases clipped from V and 8 bases from J, the junction kept 8 bases outside the gene matches. Germline V gives CDR1 MNHNS, CDR2 SASEGT. The CDR3 is 15 residues long. As DNA, the CDR3 is TGTGCCAGCAGTCCCCGGACAGGGGGCATGGACATTCAGTACTTC. The encoded protein is CASSPRTGGMDIQYF.

This clone came up once. The chain carries TRBV7-2 and TRBJ2-5; D remains unclear. Germline V CDR1 and CDR2: SGHTA, FQGNSA. The germline V and J ends were trimmed by 6 bases and 5 bases, with 13 bases remaining between them. CDR3 length: 13 residues. In DNA, the CDR3 is TGTGCCAGCAGTCCTCCAATGAGGGAGACCCAGTACTTC. Its protein product is CASSPPMRETQYF.

In its sample, this clone was seen once. The chain is built from TRBV6-1 and TRBJ2-3, with 7 bases matching TRBD2. Germline V gives CDR1 MNHNS, CDR2 SASEGT. V lost 6 bases and J lost 4; bases outside the gene matches: 7. The CDR3 contains 14 residues. DNA for the CDR3: TGTGCCAGCAGGGAGAGACTAGCCCCAGATACGCAGTATTTT. This sequence encodes CASRERLAPDTQYF.

The chain employs TRBV7-9 and TRBJ2-2; 10 nucleotides agree with TRBD2. Germline CDR1 is SEHNR and CDR2 is FQNEAQ (reference sequence). This CDR3 is built from 18 residues. J was trimmed by 5 bases and V by 3 bases; bases with no gene match: 12. CDR3 coding DNA: TGTGCCAGCAGCTTGGGGCTAGCGGGAGCGAGTCAGACCGGGGAGCTGTTTTTT. Protein sequence: CASSLGLAGASQTGELFF.

This rearrangement joins TRBV7-9 to TRBJ2-7; 10 bases align to TRBD1. CDR1 and CDR2 from the germline V gene are SEHNR and FQNEAQ (reference sequence). The J segment lost 0 bases and the V segment lost 5 bases, leaving 7 bases of the junction unmatched. This CDR3 contains 16 residues. CDR3 nucleotide sequence: TGTGCCAGCAGCCCGCGGGACAGGGGTACCTCCTACGAGCAGTACTTC. Its translation is CASSPRDRGTSYEQYF.

The gene calls are TRBV11-3 and TRBJ2-5; 9 nucleotides match TRBD2. Germline trimming cut 6 bases from V and 3 bases from J; bases unmatched to any gene: 8. Germline V gene sequence: CDR1 SGHNT, CDR2 YENEEA. This CDR3 has 15 amino acids. CDR3 bases: TGTGCCAGCAGGCCCGGGACTAGCTCTGAAGAGACCCAGTACTTC. Protein: CASRPGTSSEETQYF. Complete variable domain (other parts from reference TRBV11-3 and TRBJ2-5): EAGVVQSPRYKIIEKKQPVAFWCNPISGHNTLYWYLQNLGQGPELLIRYENEEAVDDSQLPKDRFSAERLKGVDSTLKIQPAELGDSAVYLCASRPGTSSEETQYFGPGTRLLVL.

V usage is TRBV5-1 and J usage is TRBJ2-2; TRBD2 matches at 7 bases. CDR1 and CDR2 (germline): SGHRS, YFSETQ. V lost 4 bases to trimming and J lost 1 base; unmatched junction nucleotides: 7. The CDR3 runs to 16 residues. The CDR3 region has the DNA TGCGCCAGCAGCCCCAGCGGGACCTTGAACACCGGGGAGCTGTTTTTT. It encodes CASSPSGTLNTGELFF.

The rearrangement uses TRBV5-1 and TRBJ2-5; D remains unclear. CDR1 and CDR2 (germline): SGHRS, YFSETQ. Trimming took 0 bases from V and 1 from J, leaving 7 bases between them. This CDR3 is built from 14 residues. CDR3 nucleotide sequence: TGCGCCAGCAGCTTGGTACCTACCCAAGAGACCCAGTACTTC. Amino acids: CASSLVPTQETQYF.

The V and J genes are TRBV19 and TRBJ2-2; 7 bases are shared with TRBD2. Germline V lookup: CDR1 LNHDA, CDR2 SQIVND (reference sequence). J gave up 0 bases and V 3 bases, and 4 bases lay outside the gene matches. The CDR3 loop spans 16 amino acids. As DNA, the CDR3 is TGTGCCAGTAGTATGGGGGGGATCACGAACACCGGGGAGCTGTTTTTT. This translates into CASSMGGITNTGELFF.

The chain employs TRBV5-4 and TRBJ2-3, with 9 bases identical to TRBD1. After removal of 2 bases from V and 3 bases from J, the junction contained 4 bases not matched to a gene. Germline CDR1 and CDR2: SGHNT and YYREEE (reference sequence). The CDR3 runs to 15 residues. The chain's CDR3 is CASSFPGQGTDTQYF. The CDR3 nucleotides are TGTGCCAGCAGCTTCCCGGGACAGGGAACAGATACGCAGTATTTT. The variable domain in full, completed from reference TRBV5-4 and TRBJ2-3, reads ETGVTQSPTHLIKTRGQQVTLRCSSQSGHNTVSWYQQALGQGPQFIFQYYREEENGRGNFPPRFSGLQFPNYSSELNVNALELDDSALYLCASSFPGQGTDTQYFGPGTRLTVL.

The rearrangement uses TRBV5-4 and TRBJ2-1; D might be TRBD2 (5 bases). The CDR3 covers 15 residues. V was shortened by 1 base and J by 4 bases, with 12 bases between the two germline ends. CDR1 is SGHNT, CDR2 YYREEE, per germline (reference sequence). CDR3 sequence (DNA): TGTGCCAGCAGCTTGCTCCTTAGCGCATACAATGAGCAGTTCTTC. Translating it yields CASSLLLSAYNEQFF.

The gene calls are TRBV5-4 and TRBJ1-2, with 7 bases aligning to TRBD1. With V trimmed by 3 bases and J by 3 bases, 2 bases remained unmatched. CDR1 is SGHNT and CDR2 is YYREEE in the germline V gene (reference sequence). This CDR3 spans 13 amino acids. In DNA, the CDR3 is TGTGCCAGCAGCTCAGGGGGACACTATGGCTACACCTTC. Translating it yields CASSSGGHYGYTF.

J is TRBJ2-3 and V is TRBV25-1; TRBD2 matches 9 bases. In germline, CDR1 is MGHDK, CDR2 SYGVNS. Trimming took 3 bases from V and 0 from J; bases not matched to a gene: 10. The CDR3 has 18 residues. The CDR3 DNA reads as TGTGCCAGCAGTGACCCCTATGCGGGAGGGGAGAGCACAGATACGCAGTATTTT. This codes for CASSDPYAGGESTDTQYF.

The J gene is TRBJ2-7, the V gene TRBV27; 7 positions agree with TRBD1. Germline V lookup: CDR1 MNHEY, CDR2 SMNVEV (reference sequence). CDR3 length: 14 residues. V was clipped by 2 bases and J by 1 base; unmatched bases: 2. CDR3 nucleotides: TGTGCCAGCAGTTTAATGACAGGGTCCTACGAGCAGTACTTC. Its translation is CASSLMTGSYEQYF.

This clone was detected only once. This rearrangement joins TRBV7-8 to TRBJ2-2; TRBD2 agrees at 12 bases. The CDR3 contains 14 residues. Per the germline V gene, CDR1 is SGHVS and CDR2 is FQNEAQ. V shed 5 bases and J 7 bases; nucleotides not matched to a gene: 2. The CDR3 nucleotides read TGTGCCAGCAGCCCGGGACTAGCGGGCGGGGAGCTGTTTTTT. This gives the protein CASSPGLAGGELFF.

This chain links TRBV5-6 with TRBJ1-2, with a weak D call TRBD1 (5 bases). V lost 0 bases to trimming and J lost 2 bases, with 8 bases between them. The CDR3 has 14 residues. Per the germline V gene, CDR1 is SGHDT and CDR2 is YYEEEE. CDR3 coding DNA: TGTGCCAGCAGCTTGGCCGGGGGGAACTATGGCTACACCTTC. The encoded protein is CASSLAGGNYGYTF.

DNA for the CDR3: TGTGCCATCAGTGACTCAGGGACAGATGAAAAACTGTTTTTT. Protein: CAISDSGTDEKLFF. V and J are TRBV10-3 and TRBJ1-4; 7 bases line up with TRBD1. Trimming at V came to 3 bases and at J to 6 bases, leaving 4 bases not matched to a gene. This CDR3 spans 14 amino acids. Germline V gives CDR1 ENHRY, CDR2 SYGVKD.

The chain has TRBV4-2 and TRBJ2-7; D is uncertain. The CDR3 runs 15 residues. The V end was cut by 0 bases, the J end by 3 bases, with 12 bases between. Germline V gene data show CDR1 as LGHNA and CDR2 as YNFKEQ. CDR3 coding DNA: TGTGCCAGCAGCCAAGATCTGAACAGAGACTACGAGCAGTACTTC. Protein sequence: CASSQDLNRDYEQYF.

This chain links TRBV7-2 with TRBJ2-1, with 10 bases matching TRBD2. The CDR3 contains 15 residues. The germline gives CDR1 SGHTA, CDR2 FQGNSA. Trimming removed 1 base from V and 6 bases from J; junction bases left unmatched: 3. The CDR3 DNA reads TGTGCCAGCAGCTTAGGGCTAGCGGGAGTCAATGAGCAGTTCTTC. This gives the protein CASSLGLAGVNEQFF. Together with reference TRBV7-2 and TRBJ2-1, the CDR3 gives the full variable domain: GAGVSQSPSNKVTEKGKDVELRCDPISGHTALYWYRQSLGQGLEFLIYFQGNSAPDKSGLPSDRFSAERTGGSVSTLTIQRTQQEDSAVYLCASSLGLAGVNEQFFGPGTRLTVL.

This chain connects TRBV7-2 to TRBJ2-7; D perhaps matches TRBD2 (6 bases). The CDR3 extends over 15 amino acids. V lost 5 bases and J 3 bases, leaving 17 bases between the germline ends. CDR1 is SGHTA and CDR2 is FQGNSA in the germline V gene. CDR3 DNA: TGTGCCAGCAGCCCGGAGGCGGGATCGATCTACGAGCAGTACTTC. Its translation: CASSPEAGSIYEQYF.

The chain recombines TRBV5-1 with TRBJ2-4; 14 positions agree with TRBD2. The germline CDR1 and CDR2 sequences are SGHRS and YFSETQ. J lost 0 bases, V lost 4 bases, and 9 bases had no gene match. This CDR3 spans 19 amino acids. CDR3 residues: CASSVGLAGETLAKNIQYF. CDR3 bases: TGCGCCAGCAGCGTGGGACTAGCGGGAGAAACCTTAGCCAAAAACATTCAGTACTTC. The whole variable domain, remainder taken from reference TRBV5-1 and TRBJ2-4, is KAGVTQTPRYLIKTRGQQVTLSCSPISGHRSVSWYQQTPGQGLQFLFEYFSETQRNKGNFPGRFSGRQFSNSRSEMNVSTLELGDSALYLCASSVGLAGETLAKNIQYFGAGTRLSVL.

The chain couples TRBV30 to TRBJ2-7; 9 nucleotides align to TRBD1. The V gene end was trimmed by 5 bases and the J gene end by 4 bases; junction bases not matched to a gene: 3. Germline lookup yields CDR1 GTSNPN and CDR2 SVGIG (reference sequence). The CDR3 contains 12 residues. The CDR3 region has the DNA TGTGCCTGGGGGGACAGGGTGTACGAGCAGTACTTC. Translating gives CAWGDRVYEQYF.

This clone was observed a handful of times. The chain employs TRBV6-5 and TRBJ2-1, with 8 bases fitting TRBD1. Germline CDR1 and CDR2: MNHEY and SVGAGI. This CDR3 is built from 15 residues. The ends lost 2 bases at V and 6 bases at J; junction bases unmatched: 6. The CDR3 nucleotides are TGTGCCAGCAGTTACGGGCAGGGGGCGCCCAATGAGCAGTTCTTC. As protein: CASSYGQGAPNEQFF.

The chain employs TRBV9 and TRBJ1-2; tentatively, D is TRBD1 (5 bases). Trimming took 5 bases from V and 2 from J, leaving 16 bases between them. CDR3 size: 15 residues. CDR1 is SGDLS, CDR2 YYNGEE, per germline. The CDR3 here is CASSFREGPNYGYTF. The CDR3 coding sequence is TGTGCCAGCAGTTTTAGGGAGGGGCCCAACTATGGCTACACCTTC.

The V call is TRBV7-9, the J call TRBJ1-1; TRBD1 might be the D (6 bases). The CDR3 has 13 amino acids. V was clipped by 0 bases and J by 5 bases, with 7 bases between them. CDR1 and CDR2 (germline): SEHNR, FQNEAQ (reference sequence). Here the CDR3 DNA reads TGTGCCAGCAGCTTAGCGGGACAAACTGAAGCTTTCTTT. Translating gives CASSLAGQTEAFF.